This T cell receptor (beta chain) was documented in a study of cytomegalovirus exposure and HLA in healthy donors. Amplification used 60 Vbeta primers and 13 Jbeta primers. Sequencing used immunoSEQ multiplex PCR; TCRdb keeps in-frame clones, though not all of them. The table has 120,000 or so clones, about four fifths seen once. Material for sequencing was PBMCs. This receptor was identified in a female donor in good health and CMV-seropositive.

The CDR3 nucleotides are TGTGCCAGCTCACCAGAGACAGGGTTCTCCTACGAGCAGTACTTC. It translates to CASSPETGFSYEQYF. This chain joins TRBV18 and TRBJ2-7; the match to TRBD1 covers 7 bases. The length of the CDR3 is 15 residues. The V segment lost 2 bases and the J segment 0 bases; nucleotides outside the gene matches: 4. Germline loops: CDR1 KGHSH, CDR2 LQKENI.